This paragraph covers one T cell receptor beta chain sequence. The antigen is undetermined. With a J-beta primer mix and a sample-barcoded 5' primer, a second PCR ran about 6 to 11 cycles. One entry per CDR3 protein results from TCRdb running MiXCR on the 5' RACE reads. The sample records around 1,000,000 distinct CDR3 sequences, approximately 25% being singletons. These data are taken from a study of blood T cells in healthy people across ages. Findings and limits, study-wide: Donors of long life had a larger count of naive CD4+ cells and greater diversity than aged donors.

The V and J ends lost 1 base and 12 bases respectively, with 15 bases between them. CDR3 length: 13 residues. The V gene's germline CDR1 is MNHEY and CDR2 SMNVEV (reference sequence). The sample also formed part of further work on T cells of mothers and their children.

The origin of this receptor is a girl aged 2-10 years in good health. The V call is TRBV27, the J call TRBJ1-1; D might be TRBD1 (5 bases). Sample: blood. CDR3 protein: CASSLYGAQESFF. As DNA, the CDR3 is TGTGCCAGCAGTTTATATGGGGCGCAGGAGTCTTTCTTT.